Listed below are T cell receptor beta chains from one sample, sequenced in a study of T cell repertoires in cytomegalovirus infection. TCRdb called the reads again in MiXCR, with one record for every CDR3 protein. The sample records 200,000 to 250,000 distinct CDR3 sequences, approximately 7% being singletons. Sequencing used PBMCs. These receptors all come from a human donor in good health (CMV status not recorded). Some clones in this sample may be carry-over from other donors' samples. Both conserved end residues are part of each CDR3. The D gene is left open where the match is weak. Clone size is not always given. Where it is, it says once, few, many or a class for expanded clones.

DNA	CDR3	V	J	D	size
TGCAGCGTTGTGGGAGGGCCCCGGTCCGATGGGGAAAAACTGTTTTTT	CSVVGGPRSDGEKLFF	TRBV29-1	TRBJ1-4	NA	many
TGTGCCAGCAGCCCCATTTTCGGCAATCAGCCCCAGCATTTT	CASSPIFGNQPQHF	TRBV6-5	TRBJ1-5	NA	NA
TGCAGTGCTAGAGATTTTCTCGGGGAGACCCAGTACTTC	CSARDFLGETQYF	TRBV20-1	TRBJ2-5	NA	once
TGCAGTGCTATCCGGCGGGGCGCGGTCTTTGATGGCTACACCTTC	CSAIRRGAVFDGYTF	TRBV20-1	TRBJ1-2	NA	NA
TGCAGTGCTAGTCTGGAGGCTAGCGGGGTCCAAGAGACCCAGTACTTC	CSASLEASGVQETQYF	TRBV20-1	TRBJ2-5	TRBD2	many
TGCAGTGCTCCCGGCGGGGCAGTGGGGACGGGTGAGCAGTTCTTC	CSAPGGAVGTGEQFF	TRBV20-1	TRBJ2-1	NA	many
TGTGCCAGCACACCCTCGGGGGGAAACTATGGCTACACCTTC	CASTPSGGNYGYTF	TRBV7-2	TRBJ1-2	NA	many
TGTGCCATCAGTGAGTCAGGGACTGGGGCCAACGTCCTGACTTTC	CAISESGTGANVLTF	TRBV10-3	TRBJ2-6	NA	many
TGCAGTGTACCCCACGGGGGGCAAGAAAAACTGTTTTTT	CSVPHGGQEKLFF	TRBV20-1	TRBJ1-4	NA	many
TGTGCCAGCAGCTTATCCCCCGCTACCCCGAAAAACATTCAGTACTTC	CASSLSPATPKNIQYF	TRBV7-2	TRBJ2-4	NA	many
TGTGCCAGCAGCTTAGCCAGGGCGAATCAGCCCCAGCATTTT	CASSLARANQPQHF	TRBV7-2	TRBJ1-5	NA	many
TGCAGTGCTAGTTCGGACACCGGAGACAATGAGCAGTTCTTC	CSASSDTGDNEQFF	TRBV20-1	TRBJ2-1	NA	many
TGTGCAGGACTTCGGGACAGGGGGCGGAAATTGGAGTCCTACGAGCAGTACTTC	CAGLRDRGRKLESYEQYF	TRBV2	TRBJ2-7	TRBD1	many
TGCAGCGTTGACGACGGTCCTGATGATACGCAGTATTTT	CSVDDGPDDTQYF	TRBV29-1	TRBJ2-3	NA	few
TGTGCCAGCAGTGAACCTGCCGTTAACACTGAAGCTTTCTTT	CASSEPAVNTEAFF	TRBV6-2/TRBV6-3	TRBJ1-1	NA	few
TGTGCCAGCAGCCAAGAGGCACAGACCAGCTACAATGAGCAGTTCTTC	CASSQEAQTSYNEQFF	TRBV3-1	TRBJ2-1	NA	NA
TGCAGTGCTAGATCGCTGAGGGGGGAACAGCCCCAGCATTTT	CSARSLRGEQPQHF	TRBV20-1	TRBJ1-5	NA	many
TGCAGTGCTAGAGGACAGGGGGCGGAGGGCTACACCTTC	CSARGQGAEGYTF	TRBV20-1	TRBJ1-2	TRBD1	few
TGTGCCAGCAGTCCGCAAGGGGAAAAACTGTTTTTT	CASSPQGEKLFF	TRBV7-2	TRBJ1-4	NA	medium-sized
TGCAGTGCTAGAGGGGACAGGGGGGTTGATGAGCAGTTCTTC	CSARGDRGVDEQFF	TRBV20-1	TRBJ2-1	TRBD1	few
TGTGCCAGCAGCTCACTCCCGCTTAGTATTGGAGCTTTCTTT	CASSSLPLSIGAFF	TRBV7-2	TRBJ1-1	NA	many
TGTGCCAGCTCTCGGGGACAGGACGAAGCTTTCTTT	CASSRGQDEAFF	TRBV18	TRBJ1-1	TRBD1	few
TGTGCCAGCAACCCTCGACTAGCGGGGGATACGAATGAGCAGTTCTTC	CASNPRLAGDTNEQFF	TRBV7-2	TRBJ2-1	TRBD2	many
TGCAGCGTTGATGAGGTCCAGCAAGAGACCCAGTACTTC	CSVDEVQQETQYF	TRBV29-1	TRBJ2-5	NA	NA
TGTGCCTCCGAGGACGGACTAGCCAAAAACATTCAGTACTTC	CASEDGLAKNIQYF	TRBV30	TRBJ2-4	NA	NA
TGTGCCAGCAGTTACTCACCCAGCGGGGGCACAGATACGCAGTATTTT	CASSYSPSGGTDTQYF	TRBV6-5	TRBJ2-3	TRBD2	many
TGCGCCAGCAGCTTTGGATGGGGTGGCGAAGAGACCCAGTACTTC	CASSFGWGGEETQYF	TRBV5-1	TRBJ2-5	NA	many